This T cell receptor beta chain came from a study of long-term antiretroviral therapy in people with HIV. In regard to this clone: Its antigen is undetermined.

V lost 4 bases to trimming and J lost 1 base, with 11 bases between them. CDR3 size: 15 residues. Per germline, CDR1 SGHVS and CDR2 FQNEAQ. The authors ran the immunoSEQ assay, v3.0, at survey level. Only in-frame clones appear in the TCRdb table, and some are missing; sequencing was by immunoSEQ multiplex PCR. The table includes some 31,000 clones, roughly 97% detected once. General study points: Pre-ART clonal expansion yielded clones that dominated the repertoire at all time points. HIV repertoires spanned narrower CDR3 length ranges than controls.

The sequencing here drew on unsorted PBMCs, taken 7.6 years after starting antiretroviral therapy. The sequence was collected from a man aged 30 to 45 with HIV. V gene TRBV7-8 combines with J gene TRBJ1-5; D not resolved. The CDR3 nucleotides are TGTGCCAGCAGCTCGTCGAGAATCAGCAATCAGCCCCAGCATTTT. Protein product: CASSSSRISNQPQHF.